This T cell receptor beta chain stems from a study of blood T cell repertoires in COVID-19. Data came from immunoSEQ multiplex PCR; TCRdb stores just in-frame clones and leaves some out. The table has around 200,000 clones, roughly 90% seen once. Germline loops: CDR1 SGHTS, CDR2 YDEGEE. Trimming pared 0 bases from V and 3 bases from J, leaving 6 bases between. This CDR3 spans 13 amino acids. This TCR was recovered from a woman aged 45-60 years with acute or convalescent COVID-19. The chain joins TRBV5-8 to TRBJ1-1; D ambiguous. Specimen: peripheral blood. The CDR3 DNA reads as TGTGCCAGCAGCTTGGACACCTACACTGAAGCTTTCTTT. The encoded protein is CASSLDTYTEAFF.